The 9 T cell receptor beta chains listed next were all sequenced from one sample in a study of blood T cell repertoires in COVID-19. Libraries were prepared by immunoSEQ multiplex PCR; TCRdb keeps only in-frame clonotypes and omits some of them. Of about 200,000 clones detected, more than 75% appear once; the ten largest clones hold approximately 6.2%. The sample consisted of peripheral blood. Every receptor here comes from a man in his 60s who had recovered from COVID-19.

The V and J genes are TRBV11-2 and TRBJ1-4, with TRBD1 identical over 7 bases. Unmatched junction bases numbered 5, after V lost 4 bases and J lost 3 bases. Per the germline V gene, CDR1 is SGHAT and CDR2 is FQNNGV. The CDR3 runs to 15 residues. The chain's CDR3 is CASSYYGTANEKLFF. DNA of the CDR3: TGTGCCAGCAGCTATTATGGGACAGCTAATGAAAAACTGTTTTTT.

This clone was detected only once. V usage is TRBV9 and J usage is TRBJ2-7; 12 nucleotides align to TRBD1. The CDR3 is 14 residues long. The junction had 5 bases not matched to a gene; V was cut back by 4 bases and J by 6 bases. Germline assignment: CDR1 SGDLS and CDR2 YYNGEE. The DNA for the CDR3 is TGTGCCAGCAGCCGGGACAGGGGGCAGGGCGAGCAGTACTTC. Amino acids: CASSRDRGQGEQYF. The variable domain in full, completed from reference TRBV9 and TRBJ2-7, reads DSGVTQTPKHLITATGQRVTLRCSPRSGDLSVYWYQQSLDQGLQFLIQYYNGEERAKGNILERFSAQQFPDLHSELNLSSLELGDSALYFCASSRDRGQGEQYFGPGTRLTVT.

This clone was counted a single time. This rearrangement joins TRBV9 to TRBJ2-5; 9 nucleotides line up with TRBD2. Germline CDR1 is SGDLS and CDR2 is YYNGEE. The CDR3 sequence is 15 residues long. Unmatched junction bases numbered 4, after V lost 2 bases and J lost 2 bases. CDR3 sequence: CASSVSGGPQETQYF. The CDR3 region has the DNA TGTGCCAGCAGCGTCAGCGGGGGGCCACAAGAGACCCAGTACTTC.

In its sample, this clone was seen a few times. The same CDR3 arises from other DNA sequences in this sample as well. This chain links TRBV19 with TRBJ1-5; D is unresolved. The CDR3 contains 13 residues. CDR1 and CDR2 from the germline V gene are LNHDA and SQIVND (reference sequence). Trimming took 3 bases from V and 4 from J, leaving 7 bases between them. This CDR3 reads CASSILNNQPQHF. In DNA form, the CDR3 reads TGTGCCAGTAGTATCCTAAATAATCAGCCCCAGCATTTT.

This chain connects TRBV6-5 to TRBJ1-1; TRBD1 is a possible D gene (5 bases). Deletions cut 5 bases from V and 8 bases from J, with 15 bases between. The germline V gene has CDR1 MNHEY and CDR2 SVGAGI. The CDR3 is 13 residues long. The CDR3 region is CASSLTGVGEAFF. Here the CDR3 DNA reads TGTGCCAGCAGTCTAACAGGCGTCGGGGAAGCTTTCTTT.

The chain has TRBV30 and TRBJ1-6; TRBD1 matches 8 bases. The CDR3 runs 16 residues. The V segment lost 7 bases and the J segment 4 bases; nucleotides outside the gene matches: 12. Germline V gives CDR1 GTSNPN, CDR2 SVGIG (reference sequence). The CDR3 spells CAYQWYRGNYNSPLHF. The CDR3 DNA follows: TGTGCCTACCAGTGGTACAGGGGGAATTATAATTCACCCCTCCACTTT.

This sequence joins TRBV5-8 and TRBJ2-3; TRBD2 matches at 7 bases. Germline CDR1 reads SGHTS; CDR2 reads YDEGEE. V lost 6 bases to trimming and J lost 4 bases; unmatched junction nucleotides: 11. The length of the CDR3 is 15 residues. The CDR3 DNA sequence: TGTGCCAGCACCCCCGCGGGAGTAGCGGCAGATACGCAGTATTTT. Translation: CASTPAGVAADTQYF.

The gene calls are TRBV7-9 and TRBJ2-5, with 8 bases aligning to TRBD1. The J segment lost 3 bases and the V segment lost 5 bases, leaving 2 bases of the junction unmatched. CDR1 and CDR2 from the germline V gene are SEHNR and FQNEAQ (reference sequence). The CDR3 contains 13 residues. The CDR3 loop is CASSQGAKETQYF. DNA for the CDR3: TGTGCCAGCAGCCAGGGGGCTAAAGAGACCCAGTACTTC.

J is TRBJ1-5 and V is TRBV28; 7 bases map to TRBD1. The germline V gene has CDR1 MDHEN and CDR2 SYDVKM. J gave up 0 bases and V 5 bases, and 7 bases lay outside the gene matches. The CDR3 covers 16 residues. DNA for the CDR3: TGTGCCAGCAGTATGACAGGGATCTATAGCAATCAGCCCCAGCATTTT. It is translated as CASSMTGIYSNQPQHF.